The TCR beta chain under discussion was sequenced for a study of blood T cell repertoires in COVID-19. In the study overall: There were acute and convalescent COVID-19 samples, and they came from the United States, Italy and Spain. From T cells, B-cell-depleted T cells, or PBMCs came the material, which was cDNA or gDNA.

Authors' data handling: Estimation of nucleated cell counts was performed using reference gene primer amplification. Profiling relied on immunoSEQ multiplex PCR, and the TCRdb table lists in-frame clones only, not all of them. V and J calls and clone size are as listed in that table; D and trimming were resolved from the DNA. The table records roughly 260,000 clones, about 88% of them present only once. Seattle enrolled patients during active infection and tracked them longitudinally. The CDR3 length is 15 residues. J was trimmed by 6 bases and V by 3 bases; bases with no gene match: 8. CDR1 LNHDA and CDR2 SQIVND come from the germline V gene (reference sequence).

This TCR came from a woman younger than 45 with COVID-19, enrolled during active disease. The sequencing sample was made of peripheral blood. The chain joins TRBV19 to TRBJ2-1; 7 positions match TRBD2. The CDR3 here is CASSIGRGSSNEQFF. CDR3 DNA: TGTGCCAGTAGTATCGGGCGCGGGAGTAGCAATGAGCAGTTCTTC.